The rows below give T cell receptor beta chains drawn from one sample of a study of beta chain features in type 1 diabetes. Produced via immunoSEQ multiplex PCR; TCRdb's table is partial and in-frame only. Of about 360,000 clones in the sample, around 13% were seen once. Material: naive CD4+ T cells from blood. These receptors all stem from a man younger than 35 in good health. CDR3s include the opening cysteine and the closing phenylalanine or tryptophan. The D gene is left open where the match is weak. Rows may omit the clone size; those that give it use once, few, many or a size class.

cdr3_length	clone_size	j_call	d_call	v_call	cdr3_aa	cdr3_nt
15	few	TRBJ1-5	NA	TRBV28	CASSLLRGGDQPQHF	TGTGCCAGCAGTTTATTGCGGGGGGGTGATCAGCCCCAGCATTTT
17	NA	TRBJ2-7	TRBD2	TRBV5-4	CASSLQPGLAGGYEQYF	TGTGCCAGCAGCTTACAGCCCGGACTAGCGGGGGGGTACGAGCAGTACTTC
12	few	TRBJ1-1	NA	TRBV5-6	CASSLFGAEAFF	TGTGCCAGCAGCTTGTTCGGGGCTGAAGCTTTCTTT
16	few	TRBJ2-1	NA	TRBV28	CASSPYYGSGTNEQFF	TGTGCCAGCAGCCCGTATTATGGTAGCGGCACCAATGAGCAGTTCTTC
14	NA	TRBJ2-7	NA	TRBV5-5	CASSTAGMGYEQYF	TGTGCCAGCAGCACGGCGGGAATGGGCTACGAGCAGTACTTC
15	many	TRBJ2-5	TRBD2	TRBV18	CASSPPAGELGTQYF	TGTGCCAGCTCACCACCGGCGGGAGAGCTGGGGACCCAGTACTTC
14	NA	TRBJ2-7	TRBD2	TRBV9	CASSVAGGPYEQYF	TGTGCCAGCAGCGTAGCGGGGGGGCCCTACGAGCAGTACTTC
18	few	TRBJ1-4	TRBD1	TRBV30	CAWRPPGQVVVTNEKLFF	TGTGCCTGGAGGCCCCCGGGACAGGTGGTGGTAACTAATGAAAAACTGTTTTTT
11	NA	TRBJ2-1	TRBD2	TRBV25-1	CASSSWGGRVF	TGTGCCAGCAGTAGTTGGGGGGGGAGGGTCTTC
15	few	TRBJ1-3	NA	TRBV5-1	CASSLDGHSGNTIYF	TGCGCCAGCAGCTTGGACGGACACTCTGGAAACACCATATATTTT
16	few	TRBJ2-7	TRBD1	TRBV11-2	CASSLDPGQGSYEQYF	TGTGCCAGCAGCTTAGATCCGGGACAGGGTTCCTACGAGCAGTACTTC
14	NA	TRBJ2-1	TRBD2	TRBV11-1	CASSTPSGHNEQFF	TGTGCCAGCAGCACGCCTAGCGGCCACAATGAGCAGTTCTTC
17	NA	TRBJ2-1	TRBD2	TRBV15	CATSRSGLAGFYNEQFF	TGTGCCACCAGCAGATCGGGACTAGCGGGTTTTTACAATGAGCAGTTCTTC
14	few	TRBJ2-7	TRBD1	TRBV5-4	CASSLRGGSYEQYF	TGTGCCAGCAGCTTGAGAGGGGGCAGCTACGAGCAGTACTTC
15	NA	TRBJ1-1	TRBD1	TRBV28	CASSPTGTGVSEAFF	TGTGCCAGCAGTCCAACCGGGACAGGGGTCTCTGAAGCTTTCTTT
15	few	TRBJ1-2	TRBD1	TRBV9	CASSVVGTGDYGYTF	TGTGCCAGCAGCGTAGTCGGGACAGGCGACTATGGCTACACCTTC
15	NA	TRBJ1-1	TRBD1	TRBV10-3	CAISEGDRRNTEAFF	TGTGCCATCAGTGAGGGGGACAGGAGGAACACTGAAGCTTTCTTT